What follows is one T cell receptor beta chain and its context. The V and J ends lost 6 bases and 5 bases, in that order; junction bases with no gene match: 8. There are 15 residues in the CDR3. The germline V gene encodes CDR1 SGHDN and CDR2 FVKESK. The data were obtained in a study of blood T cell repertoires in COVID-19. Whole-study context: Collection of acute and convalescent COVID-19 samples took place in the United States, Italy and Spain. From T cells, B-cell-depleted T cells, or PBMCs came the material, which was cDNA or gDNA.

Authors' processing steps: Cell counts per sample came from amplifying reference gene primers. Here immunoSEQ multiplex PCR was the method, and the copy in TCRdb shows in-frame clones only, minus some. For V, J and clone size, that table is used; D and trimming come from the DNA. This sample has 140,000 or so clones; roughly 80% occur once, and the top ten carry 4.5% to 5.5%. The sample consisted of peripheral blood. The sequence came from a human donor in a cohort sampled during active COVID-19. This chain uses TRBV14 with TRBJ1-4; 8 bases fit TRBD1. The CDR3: CASRPLGQGNEKLFF. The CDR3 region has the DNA TGTGCCAGCAGACCCTTAGGACAGGGCAATGAAAAACTGTTTTTT.